These 15 T cell receptor beta chains originate from one sample sequenced in a study of early T cells in non-severe SARS-CoV-2 infection. In TCRdb, the 5' RACE reads were re-called with MiXCR into one record per CDR3 protein. The sample includes roughly 80,000 distinct CDR3 sequences, about 14% of them seen just once. The specimen was whole blood. These receptors all come from an adult who was a healthcare worker with PCR-confirmed SARS-CoV-2 infection or an uninfected control (not recorded which).

The table lists this clonotype with a few counts. J is TRBJ2-4 and V is TRBV5-6; 11 bases map to TRBD2. Germline CDR1 reads SGHDT; CDR2 reads YYEEEE. This CDR3 spans 15 amino acids. Trimming cost V 1 base and J 9 bases; bases outside gene matches: 6. The CDR3, as DNA: TGTGCCAGCAGCTTGTTACTAGCGGGAGTAGGCATTCAGTACTTC. Encoded protein: CASSLLLAGVGIQYF.

This sequence joins TRBV6-4 and TRBJ2-2; D is undetermined. Germline V gene data show CDR1 as MRHNA and CDR2 as SNTAGT. V was clipped by 2 bases and J by 5 bases, with 3 bases between them. The CDR3 is 12 amino acids. The CDR3 bases are TGTGCCAGCAGTGACATGACCGGGGAGCTGTTTTTT. Encoded protein: CASSDMTGELFF.

In its sample, this clonotype was seen many times. V is TRBV12-3 or TRBV12-4 and J is TRBJ2-3; 10 nucleotides line up with TRBD1. The CDR3 covers 18 residues. With 5 bases clipped from V and 4 bases from J, the junction kept 15 bases outside the gene matches. The CDR3 is CASSRLKGTGEGADTQYF. CDR3 sequence (DNA): TGTGCCAGCAGTCGCCTTAAAGGGACAGGGGAAGGCGCAGATACGCAGTATTTT.

V and J are TRBV7-3 and TRBJ1-1; weak D call: TRBD1 (6 bases). V was cut by 1 base and J by 0 bases, with 9 bases left in between. The CDR3 is 15 amino acids. From germline, CDR1 is SGHTA and CDR2 FQGTGA. Written as DNA, the CDR3 is TGTGCCAGCAGCTTAAAGGGGGGGATGAACACTGAAGCTTTCTTT. Its protein product is CASSLKGGMNTEAFF.

CDR3 region: CASSQGQANLNTEAFF. The CDR3, as DNA: TGTGCCAGCAGCCAGGGACAGGCTAACCTGAACACTGAAGCTTTCTTT. This sequence joins TRBV2 and TRBJ1-1; TRBD1 aligns across 8 bases. The CDR3 length is 16 residues. From germline, CDR1 is SNHLY and CDR2 FYNNEI. Trimming cost V 6 bases and J 0 bases; bases outside gene matches: 9.

In this sample, this clonotype turned up many times. This chain links TRBV4-2 with TRBJ2-3, with 9 bases fitting TRBD1. Germline trimming cut 0 bases from V and 7 bases from J; bases unmatched to any gene: 8. Germline V gene sequence: CDR1 LGHNA, CDR2 YNFKEQ. There are 16 residues in the CDR3. The CDR3 sequence: CASSQDKGTGRHTQYF. The CDR3 DNA reads as TGTGCCAGCAGCCAAGATAAAGGGACAGGGCGCCATACGCAGTATTTT.

The chain uses TRBV29-1 and TRBJ2-3, with 10 positions matching TRBD2. CDR1 is SQVTM, CDR2 ANQGSEA, per germline. There are 16 residues in the CDR3. CDR3 nucleotides: TGCAGTGCGAGGTCTAGCGGGAGTTCTAGCACAGATACGCAGTATTTT. Protein product: CSARSSGSSSTDTQYF.

The chain is built from TRBV6-1 and TRBJ1-2; D not resolved. Per the germline V gene, CDR1 is MNHNS and CDR2 is SASEGT. Trimming left V 0 bases short and J 1 base short, with 6 bases between. The CDR3 runs 14 residues. The CDR3 reads CASSEATDNYGYTF. CDR3 DNA: TGTGCCAGCAGTGAAGCGACGGATAACTATGGCTACACCTTC.

This clonotype was observed a handful of times. The V gene is TRBV28, the J gene TRBJ2-7; the D call may be TRBD1 or TRBD2 (5 bases each). The CDR3 has 15 residues. Trimming removed 3 bases from V and 1 base from J, with 13 bases in between. Germline V lookup: CDR1 MDHEN, CDR2 SYDVKM. The CDR3 sequence: CASSFEGLMSYEQYF. The CDR3 DNA reads as TGTGCCAGCAGTTTCGAGGGGCTCATGTCCTACGAGCAGTACTTC.

The chain carries TRBV10-2 and TRBJ2-7; TRBD2 matches 8 bases. The V gene's germline CDR1 is WSHSY and CDR2 SAAADI. The CDR3 has 16 residues. V was clipped by 3 bases and J by 2 bases; unmatched bases: 9. Here the CDR3 reads CASSDPASGRTYEQYF. The CDR3 DNA reads as TGCGCCAGCAGTGATCCCGCTAGCGGGCGCACCTACGAGCAGTACTTC.

The chain links TRBV7-9 to TRBJ2-3, with a possible D match to TRBD1 (7 bases). The ends were cut back, 1 base at V and 0 bases at J, with 17 bases in the middle. Germline V gives CDR1 SEHNR, CDR2 FQNEAQ (reference sequence). The length of the CDR3 is 18 residues. The CDR3 spells CASSLGGLRDRSTDTQYF. The CDR3 DNA reads as TGTGCCAGCAGCTTAGGAGGCTTGCGGGACAGAAGCACAGATACGCAGTATTTT.

This clonotype was observed a few times. V is TRBV7-3 and J is TRBJ1-3; D not resolved. The CDR3 is made up of 14 amino acids. Germline V CDR1 and CDR2: SGHTA, FQGTGA. V dropped 4 bases and J dropped 2 bases, with 9 bases sitting between them. The CDR3 sequence: CASSSTGTGNTIYF. CDR3 nucleotide sequence: TGTGCCAGCAGCTCCACGGGGACTGGAAACACCATATATTTT. The full variable domain, in which reference TRBV7-3 and TRBJ1-3 provide the parts outside the CDR3, is GAGVSQTPSNKVTEKGKYVELRCDPISGHTALYWYRQSLGQGPEFLIYFQGTGAADDSGLPNDRFFAVRPEGSVSTLKIQRTERGDSAVYLCASSSTGTGNTIYFGEGSWLTVV.

This clonotype has only a few counts. CDR3 in amino acids: CASSQGAVGNQPQHF. In DNA form, the CDR3 reads TGCGCCAGCAGCCAGGGGGCGGTTGGCAATCAGCCCCAGCATTTT. This chain links TRBV4-1 with TRBJ1-5; the D gene is possibly TRBD1 (6 bases). CDR3 length: 15 residues. CDR1 is MGHRA and CDR2 is YSYEKL in the germline V gene. Trimming removed 3 bases from V and 2 bases from J, with 11 bases in between.

Many counts were recorded for this clonotype. The rearrangement links TRBV7-9 to TRBJ2-4; D possibly uses TRBD1 or TRBD2 (5 bases each). V was pared by 5 bases and J by 0 bases, with 20 bases between. The CDR3 extends over 18 amino acids. Germline CDR1 reads SEHNR; CDR2 reads FQNEAQ (reference sequence). DNA for the CDR3: TGTGCCAGCAGCGTCGGGACCCTGGCGGAGCTAGCCAAAAACATTCAGTACTTC. It translates to CASSVGTLAELAKNIQYF.

The table lists this clonotype with a few counts. The V gene is TRBV11-3, the J gene TRBJ2-3, with TRBD2 matching over 10 bases. Germline assignment: CDR1 SGHNT and CDR2 YENEEA. The CDR3 extends over 17 amino acids. With V trimmed by 0 bases and J by 0 bases, 3 bases remained unmatched. CDR3 nucleotides: TGTGCCAGCAGCTTAGACGGACTAGCGGCAAGCACAGATACGCAGTATTTT. Its translation: CASSLDGLAASTDTQYF.